This TCR beta chain stems from a study of blood T cells in healthy people across ages. The CDR3 extends over 13 amino acids. From germline, CDR1 is MNHNY and CDR2 SVGAGI (reference sequence). V was trimmed by 6 bases and J by 5 bases, leaving 13 bases between them. Through a sample-barcoded 5' primer and a J-beta primer mix, a second PCR was run for roughly 7 to 12 cycles. The study obtained at least 2.5 million CDR3-containing paired-end reads from every sample. TCRdb analysed the 5' RACE reads with MiXCR anew, one entry per CDR3 protein. This sample has 600,000 to 1,000,000 distinct CDR3 sequences, with roughly 60% found just once.

The chain recombines TRBV6-6 with TRBJ1-1; D might be TRBD1 (5 bases). This sequence was found in a man aged 25-45 years in good health. Material: blood. CDR3 DNA: TGTGCCAGCAGCTCTGGGGGTTGGACTGAAGCTTTCTTT. Its translation is CASSSGGWTEAFF.